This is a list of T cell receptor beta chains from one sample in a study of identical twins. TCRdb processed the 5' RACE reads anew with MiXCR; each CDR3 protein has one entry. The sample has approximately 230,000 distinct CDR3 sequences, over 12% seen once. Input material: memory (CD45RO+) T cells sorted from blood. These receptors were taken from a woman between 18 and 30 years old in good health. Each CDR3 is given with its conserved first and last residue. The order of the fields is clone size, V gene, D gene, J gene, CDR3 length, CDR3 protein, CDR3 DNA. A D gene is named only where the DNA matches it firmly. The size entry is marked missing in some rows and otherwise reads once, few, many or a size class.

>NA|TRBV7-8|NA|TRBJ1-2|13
CASSLNTAHGYTF
TGTGCCAGCAGCTTGAATACAGCCCATGGCTACACCTTC
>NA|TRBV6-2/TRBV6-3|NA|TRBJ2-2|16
CASYPTDRLNTGELFF
TGTGCCAGCTATCCCACAGACAGACTAAACACCGGGGAGCTGTTTTTT
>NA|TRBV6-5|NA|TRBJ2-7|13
CASRFLGGEMEYF
TGTGCCAGCCGGTTCTTAGGGGGGGAGATGGAGTACTTC
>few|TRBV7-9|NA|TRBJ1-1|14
CASRSGGMNTEAFF
TGTGCCAGCAGATCCGGGGGGATGAACACTGAAGCTTTCTTT
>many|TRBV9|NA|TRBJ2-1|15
CASSVADREGNEQFF
TGTGCCAGCAGCGTAGCGGACAGGGAGGGAAATGAGCAGTTCTTC
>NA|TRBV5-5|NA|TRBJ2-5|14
CASVSAPYQETQYF
TGTGCCAGCGTTTCCGCTCCCTACCAAGAGACCCAGTACTTC
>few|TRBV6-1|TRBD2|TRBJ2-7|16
CASRIRLAGSSYEQYF
TGTGCCAGCCGAATCCGACTAGCGGGGAGCTCCTACGAGCAGTACTTC
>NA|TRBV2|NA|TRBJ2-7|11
CALGNPYEQYF
TGTGCCCTAGGGAATCCCTACGAGCAGTACTTC
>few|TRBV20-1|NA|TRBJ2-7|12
CSARGQNYEQYF
TGCAGTGCTAGAGGGCAAAACTACGAGCAGTACTTC
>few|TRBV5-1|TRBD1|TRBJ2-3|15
CASSLVTQGADTQYF
TGCGCCAGCAGCTTGGTGACACAGGGGGCAGATACGCAGTATTTT
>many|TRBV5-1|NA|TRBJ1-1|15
CASSFRPTLNTEAFF
TGCGCCAGCAGCTTTCGGCCTACATTGAACACTGAAGCTTTCTTT
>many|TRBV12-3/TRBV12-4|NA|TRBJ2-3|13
CASTNSYTDTQYF
TGTGCCAGCACGAACAGCTACACAGATACGCAGTATTTT
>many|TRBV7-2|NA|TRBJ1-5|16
CASSLGGPGSNQPQHF
TGTGCCAGCAGCTTAGGGGGACCCGGCAGCAATCAGCCCCAGCATTTT
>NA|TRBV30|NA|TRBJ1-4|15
CAWSVRGGWGEKLFF
TGTGCCTGGAGTGTACGTGGAGGTTGGGGTGAAAAACTGTTTTTT
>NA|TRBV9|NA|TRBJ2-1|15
CASRRGGGINNEQFF
TGTGCCAGCAGACGTGGTGGGGGGATAAACAATGAGCAGTTCTTC
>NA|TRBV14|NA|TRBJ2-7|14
CASRISGFSYEQYF
TGTGCCAGCAGGATTAGCGGTTTTTCCTACGAGCAGTACTTC
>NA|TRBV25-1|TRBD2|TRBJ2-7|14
CASSGTSGPYEQYF
TGTGCCAGCAGTGGGACTAGCGGACCCTACGAGCAGTACTTC
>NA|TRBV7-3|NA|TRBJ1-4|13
CASSLYPNEKLFF
TGTGCCAGCAGCTTATATCCTAATGAAAAACTGTTTTTT
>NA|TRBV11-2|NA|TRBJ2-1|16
CASSLVGQGGAHEQFF
TGTGCCAGCAGCTTAGTGGGCCAAGGTGGGGCCCATGAGCAGTTCTTC
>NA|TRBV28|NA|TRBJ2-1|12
CASSLKFGEQFF
TGTGCCAGCAGTTTAAAGTTCGGCGAGCAGTTCTTC
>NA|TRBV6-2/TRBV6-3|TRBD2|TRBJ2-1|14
CASSPTSRYNEQFF
TGTGCCAGCAGTCCGACTAGCAGATACAATGAGCAGTTCTTC
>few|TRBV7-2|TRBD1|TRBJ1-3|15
CASKGQGAAGNTIYF
TGTGCCAGCAAAGGACAGGGGGCTGCTGGAAACACCATATATTTT
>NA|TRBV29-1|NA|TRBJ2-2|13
CSVGADNTGELFF
TGCAGCGTTGGAGCGGATAACACCGGGGAGCTGTTTTTT
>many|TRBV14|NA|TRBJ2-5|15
CASSQGHPGQETQYF
TGTGCCAGCAGCCAAGGGCACCCGGGCCAAGAGACCCAGTACTTC
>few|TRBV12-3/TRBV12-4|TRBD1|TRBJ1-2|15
CASSLRDRGRYGYTF
TGTGCCAGCAGTTTGAGGGACAGGGGACGGTATGGCTACACCTTC
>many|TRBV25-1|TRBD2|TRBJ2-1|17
CASSGSSGGQLYNEQFF
TGTGCCAGCAGTGGGTCTAGCGGGGGGCAGCTATACAATGAGCAGTTCTTC